These 24 T cell receptor beta chains were sequenced from one sample in a study of tumor-infiltrating lymphocytes in primary liver carcinoma. Unsorted bulk tissue of about 20-30 mg yielded co-extracted RNA and DNA. Starting from approximately 500 ng of total RNA, TCR beta cDNA was produced with a primer in the constant region. Employing slightly modified ARM-PCR, three nested multiplex PCR rounds were run, and these gave rise to the TCR beta libraries. The two initial PCR rounds, nine to eleven cycles each, used TRBV1-TRBV30 forward and C-beta reverse primers. TCRdb re-called the multiplex PCR reads through MiXCR, storing one row per CDR3 protein. Of 20,000 to 25,000 distinct CDR3 sequences listed, nearly 80% were seen once; the top ten hold roughly 42%. Sequences were obtained from liver tumor tissue from sampling region 1. Described subset: tumor region T1, superior pole. These receptors were obtained from a woman aged 25 to 39 with primary liver carcinoma and hepatitis B virus infection.

About this clonotype itself: It is likely a read error, because the conserved phenylalanine at the end of the CDR3 is missing. The DNA is omitted, as the CDR3 cannot be located on it reliably, and the CDR3 follows TCRdb's listing. The CDR3 here is CASSPGDVIRNTEAFL. V and J are TRBV6-5 and TRBJ1-1; the table's D call of TRBD1 was not tested on the DNA. Termini included, the CDR3 measures 16 amino acids. The germline gives CDR1 MNHEY, CDR2 SVGAGI.

This chain connects TRBV29-1 to TRBJ2-7; a weak D match, TRBD2 (6 bases). V was pared by 5 bases and J by 6 bases, with 17 bases between. The germline V gene encodes CDR1 SQVTM and CDR2 ANQGSEA. The CDR3 is 13 residues long. DNA for the CDR3: TGCAGCGTTACGCGACACTCAGCGGGCGAGCAGTACTTC. This translates into CSVTRHSAGEQYF.

The chain has TRBV7-9 and TRBJ1-1; perhaps TRBD1 as D (5 bases). Germline V gives CDR1 SEHNR, CDR2 FQNEAQ (reference sequence). CDR3 length: 17 residues. V gave up 0 bases and J gave up 8 bases, with 22 bases separating them. CDR3 nucleotide sequence: TGTGCCAGCAGCTTAGCGGGATTCGCATTGGGGGTCACAGAAGCTTTCTTT. It yields the protein CASSLAGFALGVTEAFF.

In its sample, this clonotype was seen once. Given the absence of the conserved phenylalanine or tryptophan at the CDR3 end, a read error is likely. The DNA is omitted, as the CDR3 cannot be located on it reliably, and the CDR3 follows TCRdb's listing. V gene TRBV5-1 combines with J gene TRBJ2-7; TRBD2 is the table's D call, not checked against the DNA. The CDR3 is made up of 15 amino acids, end residues included. Germline loops: CDR1 SGHRS, CDR2 YFSETQ. CDR3 protein: CASRPRADFVYEQYS.

About this clonotype itself: The CDR3 carries no conserved terminal phenylalanine or tryptophan, so it likely arises from a read error. The gene calls are TRBV7-8 and TRBJ2-7; no reliable D call. Germline assignment: CDR1 SGHVS and CDR2 FQNEAQ. The CDR3 runs 18 residues. The CDR3 reads CASSSGRGRTMSSYDQYY. In DNA, the CDR3 is TGTGCCAGCAGTTCGGGTCGCGGTCGTACTATGAGCTCCTACGATCAGTACTAC.

V is TRBV11-2 and J is TRBJ2-1; TRBD1 matches 7 bases. J lost 9 bases, V lost 8 bases, and 19 bases had no gene match. The CDR3 is made up of 16 amino acids. Germline CDR1 reads SGHAT; CDR2 reads FQNNGV. CDR3 coding DNA: TGTGCCAGCGGCTACGAGGCCGGGACAGCCAATCCTGAGCAGTTCTTC. Its protein is CASGYEAGTANPEQFF.

As for this clonotype: Germline is not matched at one junction end, which may reflect a read error. The chain couples TRBV12-3 or TRBV12-4 to TRBJ2-2, with 9 bases matching TRBD2. This CDR3 has 19 amino acids. CDR3 loop: CAISPLGLASFPNTGELFF. CDR3 sequence (DNA): TGTGCCATCAGCCCACTCGGACTAGCGAGCTTCCCGAATACCGGGGAGCTGTTTTTC.

Comment on this clonotype: The junction departs from the called germline gene at one end, perhaps through a read error. Here the CDR3 DNA reads TGCGTCAGCAACTTGGGGAATACTAATGAAAAACTGTTTTTT. Residues: CVSNLGNTNEKLFF. The gene calls are TRBV5-1 and TRBJ1-4; D gene unclear. CDR1 and CDR2 from the germline V gene are SGHRS and YFSETQ. The CDR3 is 14 residues long.

Concerning this clonotype: A junction boundary mismatches the germline segment, possibly from a read error. The rearrangement joins TRBV20-1 to TRBJ1-2, with 9 positions matching TRBD1. The V gene's germline CDR1 is DFQATT and CDR2 SNEGSKA (reference sequence). The length of the CDR3 is 12 residues. The CDR3: CSAVTGGYDYTF. CDR3 bases: TGCAGTGCTGTGACAGGGGGGTATGACTACACCTTC.

As for this clonotype: The conserved closing phenylalanine or tryptophan is absent in this CDR3, likely reflecting a read error. The DNA is left out, because the CDR3 cannot be placed on it with certainty; the CDR3 is given as TCRdb lists it. The J gene is TRBJ2-7, the V gene TRBV14; the D segment call TRBD2 is taken from the table without a DNA check. The V gene's germline CDR1 is SGHDN and CDR2 FVKESK. The CDR3 is 15 residues long, ends included. The CDR3 protein is CVSSQAAGTDYELYY.

This CDR3 reads CADIGTGRRQFF. The CDR3 DNA follows: TGTGCCGACATCGGGACGGGACGGAGGCAGTTCTTC. The gene calls are TRBV11-1 and TRBJ2-1; the D call may be TRBD1 or TRBD2 (5 bases each). Germline CDR1 is SGHAT and CDR2 is FQDESV (reference sequence). The CDR3 has 12 amino acids. Trimming shortened V by 11 bases and J by 12 bases, and 20 bases separated the two germline ends.

Notes on this clonotype: Without the conserved terminal phenylalanine or tryptophan, this CDR3 likely stems from a read error. The DNA is omitted, as the CDR3 cannot be located on it reliably, and the CDR3 follows TCRdb's listing. The rearrangement uses TRBV10-3 and TRBJ1-1. CDR1 and CDR2 (germline): ENHRY, SYGVKD. From its first to its last residue, the CDR3 has 15 amino acids. The CDR3 is CATSESTGMLTEACL.

The J gene is TRBJ2-1, the V gene TRBV10-3, with D possibly matching TRBD2 (5 bases). V was shortened by 0 bases and J by 5 bases, with 14 bases between the two germline ends. The CDR3 consists of 16 residues. Germline loops: CDR1 ENHRY, CDR2 SYGVKD. The CDR3: CAISESMSGYHNEQFF. The CDR3 DNA reads TGTGCCATCAGTGAGTCGATGAGCGGATACCACAATGAGCAGTTCTTC.

As to this clonotype: Sequence at one end of the junction differs from germline and may be a read error. The rearrangement joins TRBV5-5 to TRBJ2-3, with D possibly called TRBD1 or TRBD2 (6 bases each). The CDR3 has 16 residues. The germline V gene has CDR1 SGHKS and CDR2 YYEKEE (reference sequence). CDR3 DNA sequence: TGTGCCAGCAACTTTGTCGCGGAGGGGGGCACAGATACGCAGTACTTT. Protein product: CASNFVAEGGTDTQYF.

Details on this clonotype: The junction differs from germline at one of its ends, possibly a read error. This rearrangement joins TRBV11-2 to TRBJ2-3, with D possibly matching TRBD2 (5 bases). CDR1 is SGHAT and CDR2 is FQNNGV in the germline V gene. This CDR3 is built from 14 residues. CDR3 in amino acids: CSSNLVGSTDTQYF. The CDR3 DNA sequence: TGTTCCAGCAACTTAGTTGGGAGCACAGATACGCAATATTTT.

Turning to this clonotype: Its ends do not fully match the called genes, so a read error is possible. This rearrangement joins TRBV6-5 to TRBJ2-4, with D perhaps TRBD1 or TRBD2 (5 bases each). In germline, CDR1 is MNHEY, CDR2 SVGAGI. The CDR3 loop spans 13 amino acids. CDR3 sequence: CITSRGLRNIHYF. The CDR3, as DNA: TGTATCACTAGTAGGGGCCTGAGAAACATTCACTACTTC.

This clonotype was found once. This chain uses TRBV29-1 with TRBJ2-1; 7 nucleotides line up with TRBD2. Germline trimming cut 6 bases from V and 15 bases from J; bases unmatched to any gene: 14. CDR3 size: 12 residues. Germline CDR1 reads SQVTM; CDR2 reads ANQGSEA. As DNA, the CDR3 is TGCAGCGTCGTGTGGTGGGAGGGCCAAACGTTCTTC. This codes for CSVVWWEGQTFF.

In this sample, this clonotype turned up once. This may stem from a read error, because a much larger clone lies one nucleotide away. The V and J genes are TRBV7-9 and TRBJ2-7; the match to TRBD1 covers 7 bases. Losses at the gene ends were 9 bases for V and 5 bases for J; bases not matched to a gene: 7. This CDR3 region has 12 residues. CDR1 and CDR2 (germline): SEHNR, FQNEAQ (reference sequence). Here the CDR3 reads CARSRTGDEQYF. In nucleotides, the CDR3 is TGTGCCAGAAGCCGGACAGGAGACGAGCAGTACTTC.

Of note for this clonotype: Since no conserved phenylalanine or tryptophan closes the CDR3, a read error is the likely cause. The chain employs TRBV11-3 and TRBJ2-1; 14 positions agree with TRBD2. The CDR3 spans 14 residues. The germline V gene has CDR1 SGHNT and CDR2 YENEEA. The CDR3 spells CSSSRLAGGYEQFI. CDR3 nucleotide sequence: TGTAGCAGCAGCCGACTAGCGGGGGGGTATGAGCAGTTCATC.

Concerning this clonotype: The conserved final phenylalanine or tryptophan is absent from the CDR3, which likely points to a read error. The CDR3 region is CASRRARQGRGDTQYS. Here the CDR3 DNA reads TGTGCCAGCAGGCGGGCGCGACAGGGAAGGGGAGATACGCAGTATTCT. The rearrangement uses TRBV11-2 and TRBJ2-3; 7 bases align to TRBD1. The CDR3 covers 16 residues. The germline gives CDR1 SGHAT, CDR2 FQNNGV. Losses at the gene ends were 6 bases for V and 5 bases for J; bases not matched to a gene: 14.

A word on this clonotype: An end of the junction differs from the germline gene, which may be a read error. The chain employs TRBV5-1 and TRBJ2-1; D is perhaps TRBD2 (5 bases). The germline CDR1 and CDR2 sequences are SGHRS and YFSETQ. This CDR3 comprises 16 residues. The CDR3 region has the DNA TGCGCCAGCACCCCATCCCAAGACTATTCCTACAATGAGCAGTCCTTC. The encoded protein is CASTPSQDYSYNEQSF.

Turning to this clonotype: Relative to the germline gene, one junction end is altered; a read error may explain this. The V call is TRBV4-1, the J call TRBJ2-5, with 9 bases aligning to TRBD1. CDR3 size: 16 residues. CDR1 is MGHRA, CDR2 YSYEKL, per germline. This CDR3 reads CSSSQGPTGGWETQYF. CDR3 nucleotide sequence: TGCTCCAGCAGTCAAGGACCCACAGGGGGCTGGGAGACCCAGTACTTC.

A note on this clonotype: In this CDR3 the conserved last residue, phenylalanine or tryptophan, is missing, so a read error is likely. V and J are TRBV30 and TRBJ1-1; D is unclear. Germline CDR1 reads GTSNPN; CDR2 reads SVGIG (reference sequence). The CDR3 sequence is 16 residues long. The CDR3 spells CAWSVGSRLPNTKAFY. CDR3 nucleotides: TGTGCCTGGAGTGTAGGTAGCAGGCTTCCGAACACTAAAGCTTTCTAT.

Worth noting for this clonotype: One end of the junction varies from germline; a read error may be responsible. This chain connects TRBV6-1 to TRBJ2-7; 7 bases align to TRBD2. CDR1 and CDR2 from the germline V gene are MNHNS and SASEGT. CDR3 size: 14 residues. The CDR3 protein is CANSNLAAVCEQYF. For the CDR3, the DNA is TGTGCCAACAGTAACCTAGCGGCAGTGTGCGAGCAGTACTTC.